Shown below are 27 T cell receptor beta chains from a single sample sequenced in a study of T-cell memory formation after mild COVID-19. One entry per CDR3 protein results from TCRdb running MiXCR on the 5' RACE reads. The sample lists around 340,000 distinct CDR3 sequences; roughly an eighth were seen once. The sequencing sample was made of PBMCs or a T cell subset sorted from them (not recorded which). The receptor source for this set is a man aged 18-30 years who had mild COVID-19 (a few samples of this study predate the infection). Cell type and time point are not known.

This clonotype was counted only a few times. This chain uses TRBV2 with TRBJ1-5; perhaps TRBD1 as D (5 bases). V dropped 4 bases and J dropped 0 bases, with 7 bases sitting between them. CDR3 length equals 14 residues. Germline V gene lookup returns CDR1 SNHLY and CDR2 FYNNEI. This chain's CDR3 is CASSGGDSNQPQHF. CDR3 DNA: TGTGCCAGCAGTGGGGGGGATAGCAATCAGCCCCAGCATTTT.

V is TRBV5-1 and J is TRBJ1-2; TRBD1 matches 8 bases. V trimming: 3 bases; J trimming: 7 bases; junction bases outside the gene matches: 5. Germline V gives CDR1 SGHRS, CDR2 YFSETQ. The CDR3 is made up of 13 amino acids. CDR3 bases: TGCGCCAGCAGCTACCGGACAGGGACTGGCTACACCTTC. Protein: CASSYRTGTGYTF.

The chain recombines TRBV15 with TRBJ2-3, with 8 bases identical to TRBD1. Germline-derived CDR1 and CDR2 are LNHNV and YYDKDF (reference sequence). V gave up 0 bases and J gave up 6 bases; unmatched junction bases: 14. The CDR3 has 18 residues. The CDR3 protein is CATSRDNPAGGYSDTQYF. The DNA of the CDR3 is TGTGCCACCAGCAGAGATAATCCCGCAGGGGGCTACTCTGATACGCAGTATTTT. The variable domain in full, completed from reference TRBV15 and TRBJ2-3, reads DAMVIQNPRYQVTQFGKPVTLSCSQTLNHNVMYWYQQKSSQAPKLLFHYYDKDFNNEADTPDNFQSRRPNTSFCFLDIRSPGLGDTAMYLCATSRDNPAGGYSDTQYFGPGTRLTVL.

The V call is TRBV5-1, the J call TRBJ2-7, with 10 nucleotides matching TRBD2. Trimming took 4 bases from V and 5 from J; bases not matched to a gene: 12. This CDR3 region has 16 residues. Germline CDR1 reads SGHRS; CDR2 reads YFSETQ. CDR3 sequence reads: CASSPGSGGVFHEQYV. The CDR3 DNA reads TGCGCCAGCAGCCCCGGGAGCGGGGGGGTTTTCCACGAGCAGTACGTC.

With regard to this clonotype: The junction does not match germline at one end; this may be a read error. The chain carries TRBV12-3 or TRBV12-4 and TRBJ1-1; unclear D gene. This CDR3 region has 11 residues. The CDR3 DNA sequence: TGTGCCAGCACCCGAAACATTGAAGCTTTCTTT. Translating it yields CASTRNIEAFF.

This rearrangement joins TRBV7-2 to TRBJ2-1, with D uncertain. This CDR3 has 13 residues. V lost 5 bases to trimming and J lost 3 bases, with 8 bases between them. CDR1 SGHTA and CDR2 FQGNSA come from the germline V gene. This CDR3 reads CASSEQYYNEQFF. CDR3 coding DNA: TGTGCCAGCAGCGAACAATACTACAATGAGCAGTTCTTC.

The chain uses TRBV21-1 and TRBJ1-2; the listed D gene, TRBD1, was not tested against the DNA. TRBV21-1 is marked as a pseudogene. The CDR3 has 17 amino acids. CDR3 sequence: CASSKPRIGTGAYGYTF. The CDR3 DNA is TGTGCCAGCAGCAAACCAAGGATTGGGACAGGGGCCTATGGCTACACCTTC.

The table lists this clonotype with a few counts. V is TRBV6-6 and J is TRBJ2-7; D call uncertain. Germline loops: CDR1 MNHNY, CDR2 SVGAGI (reference sequence). Trimming took 6 bases from V and 3 from J, leaving 18 bases between them. The CDR3 sequence is 15 residues long. Here the CDR3 DNA reads TGTGCCAGCAGCCACGACCGTCATAGCTTCTACGAGCAGTACGTC. As protein: CASSHDRHSFYEQYV.

The genes are TRBV9 and TRBJ2-3; D is perhaps TRBD2 (5 bases). CDR3 length equals 16 residues. Germline CDR1 and CDR2: SGDLS and YYNGEE. The ends were cut back, 4 bases at V and 2 bases at J, with 17 bases in the middle. This CDR3 reads CASSLRWGEPTDTQYF. CDR3 in DNA: TGTGCCAGCAGCCTCAGGTGGGGAGAACCCACAGATACGCAGTATTTT. Supplemented by reference TRBV9 and TRBJ2-3, the full variable domain reads DSGVTQTPKHLITATGQRVTLRCSPRSGDLSVYWYQQSLDQGLQFLIQYYNGEERAKGNILERFSAQQFPDLHSELNLSSLELGDSALYFCASSLRWGEPTDTQYFGPGTRLTVL.

V is TRBV4-2 and J is TRBJ2-2, with 11 bases aligning to TRBD2. The CDR3 runs to 19 residues. CDR1 and CDR2 (germline): LGHNA, YNFKEQ. With 1 base clipped from V and 4 bases from J, the junction kept 11 bases outside the gene matches. CDR3 sequence (DNA): TGTGCCAGCAGCCAAGGAGCTCTAGCGGGGGGCAAGGGCACCGGGGAGCTGTTTTTT. Protein sequence: CASSQGALAGGKGTGELFF.

The sample holds a few counts of this clonotype. The chain links TRBV20-1 to TRBJ2-7; no clear D. The germline V gene encodes CDR1 DFQATT and CDR2 SNEGSKA (reference sequence). This CDR3 spans 12 amino acids. The V end lost 1 base, the J end lost 2 bases, and 6 bases lay between the germline ends. The CDR3 region has the DNA TGCAGTGCTAGAGCACACCCCTACGAGCAGTACGTC. Translation gives CSARAHPYEQYV.

The chain uses TRBV19 and TRBJ2-1; D might be TRBD2 (6 bases). Per germline, CDR1 LNHDA and CDR2 SQIVND (reference sequence). The ends were cut back, 3 bases at V and 2 bases at J, with 11 bases in the middle. The CDR3 loop spans 15 amino acids. CDR3 nucleotides: TGTGCCAGTAGTATGGGGGGAACACCCTACAATGAGCAGTTCTTC. This codes for CASSMGGTPYNEQFF. The full variable domain, its missing parts supplied by reference TRBV19 and TRBJ2-1, is DGGITQSPKYLFRKEGQNVTLSCEQNLNHDAMYWYRQDPGQGLRLIYYSQIVNDFQKGDIAEGYSVSREKKESFPLTVTSAQKNPTAFYLCASSMGGTPYNEQFFGPGTRLTVL.

This clonotype has a handful of counts. This may arise from a read error, as a much more abundant clone is one base away. This chain joins TRBV7-9 and TRBJ2-7; D is ambiguous. The V end was cut by 4 bases, the J end by 6 bases, with 10 bases between. Germline V gene sequence: CDR1 SEHNR, CDR2 FQNEAQ (reference sequence). This CDR3 has 12 residues. The CDR3 loop is CASSSLSSEQYF. The CDR3, as DNA: TGTGCCAGCAGCTCATTATCATCCGAGCAGTACTTC.

CDR3 amino acids: CASSFYREGVEAFF. The CDR3 nucleotides are TGTGCCAGCAGCTTTTACAGGGAAGGGGTTGAAGCTTTCTTT. The gene calls are TRBV7-2 and TRBJ1-1, with D possibly being TRBD1 (6 bases). V lost 3 bases and J 7 bases, leaving 15 bases between the germline ends. The germline CDR1 and CDR2 sequences are SGHTA and FQGNSA. This CDR3 spans 14 amino acids.

CDR3 residues: CASSLRGGNTQYF. CDR3 nucleotides: TGTGCCAGCAGTTTACGGGGGGGAAATACGCAGTATTTT. This chain joins TRBV12-3 or TRBV12-4 and TRBJ2-3; TRBD2 aligns across 8 bases. CDR3 size: 13 residues. The V and J ends lost 2 bases and 7 bases, in that order; junction bases with no gene match: 2.

V gene TRBV15 combines with J gene TRBJ2-1; TRBD1 agrees at 9 bases. Germline assignment: CDR1 LNHNV and CDR2 YYDKDF (reference sequence). This CDR3 contains 15 residues. The V and J ends lost 4 bases and 9 bases, in that order; junction bases with no gene match: 10. The DNA for the CDR3 is TGTGCCACCAGCAAACCCAGGGGACAGGGCGTTGAGCAGTTCTTC. Amino acid sequence: CATSKPRGQGVEQFF.

This clonotype was counted between two and nine times. CDR3: CASSANPSTDTQYF. The CDR3 nucleotides are TGTGCCAGCAGCGCCAACCCTAGCACAGATACGCAGTATTTT. The chain links TRBV13 to TRBJ2-3; D is unresolved. V was clipped by 5 bases and J by 0 bases, with 9 bases between them. Germline-derived CDR1 and CDR2 are PRHDT and FYEKMQ (reference sequence). The CDR3 totals 14 residues.

The chain employs TRBV20-1 and TRBJ2-7; D may be TRBD1 (5 bases). Germline V gives CDR1 DFQATT, CDR2 SNEGSKA (reference sequence). Trimming shortened V by 6 bases and J by 2 bases, and 14 bases separated the two germline ends. This CDR3 is 13 amino acids long. This CDR3 is CSAETEYPYEQYF. For the CDR3, the DNA is TGCAGTGCGGAGACAGAGTACCCCTACGAGCAGTACTTC.

This clonotype has at least ten counts. The chain couples TRBV12-3 or TRBV12-4 to TRBJ1-1; possible D gene TRBD1, 6 bases. V was cut by 5 bases and J by 4 bases, with 14 bases left in between. The CDR3 is 14 residues long. CDR3 sequence: CASSPGERSTEAFF. The CDR3 nucleotides are TGTGCCAGCAGTCCAGGGGAACGGTCCACTGAAGCTTTCTTT.

A few counts support this clonotype. The chain joins TRBV23-1 to TRBJ2-7; D may be TRBD2 (5 bases). TRBV23-1 is treated as an ORF (open reading frame) with a function not yet certain. V lost 0 bases and J 0 bases, leaving 9 bases between the germline ends. The CDR3 is made up of 15 amino acids. The CDR3 DNA follows: TGCGCCAGCAGTCAATCGCCCCGGGACTCCTACGAGCAGTACGTC. Translation gives CASSQSPRDSYEQYV.

This clonotype was seen only a few times. The genes are TRBV6-2 or TRBV6-3 and TRBJ2-7, with no clear D. Trimming took off 5 bases at V and 0 bases at J, with 5 bases between the two ends. The CDR3 contains 12 residues. Germline CDR1 MNHEY, CDR2 SVGEGT. CDR3 DNA: TGTGCCAGCAGTAAGAGCTCCTACGAGCAGTACTTC. Its protein product is CASSKSSYEQYF.

At least ten counts were recorded for this clonotype. This chain connects TRBV7-6 to TRBJ2-1; possible D gene TRBD2, 6 bases. Germline V gene sequence: CDR1 SGHVS, CDR2 FNYEAQ. V lost 0 bases to trimming and J lost 6 bases, with 15 bases between them. This CDR3 has 16 amino acids. The CDR3 here is CASSLAQAGRVNEQFF. The CDR3 nucleotides are TGTGCCAGCAGCTTAGCGCAGGCGGGACGGGTCAATGAGCAGTTCTTC.

This clonotype was counted between two and nine times. The rearrangement links TRBV7-9 to TRBJ2-3, with TRBD1 matching over 11 bases. CDR3 length: 15 amino acids. Germline trimming cut 3 bases from V and 3 bases from J; bases unmatched to any gene: 2. From germline, CDR1 is SEHNR and CDR2 FQNEAQ (reference sequence). CDR3 residues: CASSFGQGATDTQYF. CDR3 sequence (DNA): TGTGCCAGCAGCTTTGGACAGGGGGCTACAGATACGCAGTATTTT.

The CDR3 is CSVPGQGAREQYF. For the CDR3, the DNA is TGCAGCGTACCGGGACAGGGGGCAAGGGAGCAGTACTTC. The chain links TRBV29-1 to TRBJ2-7; 12 bases fit TRBD1. Germline loops: CDR1 SQVTM, CDR2 ANQGSEA. The CDR3 is 13 residues long. V was pared by 6 bases and J by 7 bases, with 7 bases of the junction left unmatched.

This chain links TRBV6-2 or TRBV6-3 with TRBJ1-1; D is unresolved. Trimming left V 6 bases short and J 0 bases short, with 23 bases between. Germline-derived CDR1 and CDR2 are MNHEY and SVGEGT. This CDR3 is 18 amino acids long. Here the CDR3 reads CASREHLGRLEMNTEAFF. In DNA form, the CDR3 reads TGTGCCAGCAGGGAACATCTCGGGAGGCTGGAGATGAACACTGAAGCTTTCTTT.

In this sample, this clonotype turned up a few times. V gene TRBV5-1 combines with J gene TRBJ2-5, with TRBD1 matching 9 bases. This CDR3 region has 16 residues. The V segment lost 5 bases and the J segment 4 bases; nucleotides outside the gene matches: 12. Germline CDR1 and CDR2: SGHRS and YFSETQ. CDR3 protein: CASRPQQGAIGETQYF. The CDR3, as DNA: TGCGCCAGCAGACCACAACAGGGGGCTATAGGAGAGACCCAGTACTTC. Full variable domain (rest looked up from reference TRBV5-1 and TRBJ2-5): KAGVTQTPRYLIKTRGQQVTLSCSPISGHRSVSWYQQTPGQGLQFLFEYFSETQRNKGNFPGRFSGRQFSNSRSEMNVSTLELGDSALYLCASRPQQGAIGETQYFGPGTRLLVL.

The chain combines TRBV20-1 with TRBJ2-6; D gene unclear. Between the trimmed V and J ends, which lost 0 bases and 0 bases, there was a span of 6 bases. The CDR3 runs 15 residues. Germline CDR1 reads DFQATT; CDR2 reads SNEGSKA (reference sequence). CDR3 coding DNA: TGCAGTGCTAGAGATACGGACTCTGGGGCCAACGTCCTGACTTTC. Its protein is CSARDTDSGANVLTF.